This T cell receptor (beta chain) comes out of a study of blood T cell repertoires in COVID-19. Study overall: From T cells, B-cell-depleted T cells, or PBMCs came the material, which was cDNA or gDNA.

In the study's own analysis: It was from reference gene primer amplification that nucleated cell counts were estimated. The method was immunoSEQ multiplex PCR; TCRdb's version includes in-frame clones alone and lacks a portion of them. V and J calls and clone size follow that table, whereas D and trimming were derived from the DNA. This sample yields some 110,000 clones, of which around 78% are seen a single time; 2% to 2.5% belongs to the top ten. The CDR3 covers 14 residues. The germline V gene encodes CDR1 SGHTA and CDR2 FQGNSA. Losses at the gene ends were 1 base for V and 12 bases for J; bases not matched to a gene: 9. This clone was found a few times.

The specimen was peripheral blood. The sequence came from a man aged 30 to 45 with acute or convalescent COVID-19. The chain is built from TRBV7-2 and TRBJ1-2; 9 bases match TRBD1. This CDR3 is CASSLGTGASRDTF. For the CDR3, the DNA is TGTGCCAGCAGCTTAGGGACAGGGGCGTCCCGGGACACCTTC.